The clone carrying this T cell receptor beta chain was seen ten or more times. What it binds is unknown. TCRdb re-analysed the reads in MiXCR, keeping a single row per CDR3 protein. The sample lists under 300,000 distinct CDR3 sequences; about 20% were seen once. These data originate in a study of T cell repertoires in cytomegalovirus infection. Study-wide background: Used in the study were CMV epitopes, some recently identified and HLA-C-restricted, others well-studied and HLA-B-restricted. A matching HLA type, together with CMV infection, was signaled by public TCR beta signatures. Points from the study as a whole: Accumulated public TCR beta family frequency recognized individuals carrying CMV together with the relevant HLA. HLA-C-restricted CMV clonotypes gave the most frequent clonotype in two of eight donors.

V lost 2 bases to trimming and J lost 2 bases, with 13 bases between them. This CDR3 spans 16 amino acids. Germline loops: CDR1 SGHTA, CDR2 FQGNSA. Sample: cultured PBMCs, taken from culture after CMV antigen stimulation. V and J are TRBV7-2 and TRBJ1-5, with D perhaps TRBD1 (6 bases). The receptor's source is a human donor in good health (CMV status not recorded). Some clones in this sample may be carry-over from other donors' samples. The CDR3 coding sequence is TGTGCCAGCAGCTTACTGGCGGGGGGCCGCAATCAGCCCCAGCATTTT. This translates into CASSLLAGGRNQPQHF.